Listed below are T cell receptor beta chains from one sample, sequenced in a study of CD8 T cells in Susac syndrome. Each CDR3 protein gets one entry after TCRdb re-called the immunoSEQ multiplex PCR reads with MiXCR. Here the sample spans about 160,000 distinct CDR3 sequences, around 95% being singletons. Input material: CD4+ T cells from PBMCs. These receptor sequences come from a human donor in good health. Each CDR3 is given with its conserved first and last residue. D genes are given only for firm matches. A row's size may be missing; if present it is once, few, many or a size class.

TRBV24-1	-	TRBJ1-2	-	12	CATSGDGYGYTF	TGTGCCACCAGCGGCGACGGCTATGGCTACACCTTC
TRBV12-3/TRBV12-4	-	TRBJ1-2	TRBD1	14	CASSAQGTGNGYTF	TGTGCCAGCAGTGCGCAAGGGACAGGGAATGGCTACACCTTC
TRBV10-3	-	TRBJ2-5	-	12	CAISGVQETQYF	TGTGCCATCAGTGGTGTACAAGAGACCCAGTACTTC
TRBV3-1	-	TRBJ2-1	TRBD2	17	CASSQGASGWEGNEQFF	TGTGCCAGCAGCCAAGGGGCTAGCGGATGGGAGGGGAATGAGCAGTTCTTC
TRBV5-4	-	TRBJ2-7	-	14	CASSPERRSYEQYF	TGTGCCAGCAGCCCAGAGCGGCGCTCCTACGAGCAGTACTTC
TRBV6-6	once	TRBJ2-7	TRBD1	14	CASSYGTGSGEQYF	TGTGCCAGCAGTTACGGGACAGGTTCTGGCGAGCAGTACTTC
TRBV7-2	-	TRBJ2-1	-	15	CASSLGYSSYNEQFF	TGTGCCAGCAGCTTAGGGTATAGCTCCTACAATGAGCAGTTCTTC
TRBV29-1	-	TRBJ1-1	TRBD1	13	CSAMGQGNTEAFF	TGCAGCGCAATGGGACAGGGCAACACTGAAGCTTTCTTT
TRBV18	-	TRBJ1-1	TRBD1	14	CASSQGQVGTEAFF	TGTGCCAGCTCCCAAGGACAGGTGGGCACTGAAGCTTTCTTT
TRBV20-1	-	TRBJ2-7	-	12	CSARDREAEQYF	TGCAGTGCTAGAGATAGGGAGGCCGAGCAGTACTTC
TRBV13	few	TRBJ2-7	-	11	CASGRSYEQYF	TGTGCCAGCGGACGCTCCTACGAGCAGTACTTC
TRBV20-1	-	TRBJ2-5	TRBD1	14	CSATGTGGLGTQYF	TGCAGTGCAACCGGGACAGGGGGTTTAGGGACCCAGTACTTC
TRBV12-3/TRBV12-4	few	TRBJ1-1	-	14	CASSTTQGGTEAFF	TGTGCCAGCAGTACCACACAGGGAGGCACTGAAGCTTTCTTT
TRBV27	-	TRBJ1-1	-	14	CASSSYWGDTEAFF	TGTGCCAGCAGTTCGTACTGGGGGGACACTGAAGCTTTCTTT
TRBV7-3	once	TRBJ1-5	-	15	CASSSTRGSNQPQHF	TGTGCCAGCAGCTCCACCCGAGGTAGCAATCAGCCCCAGCATTTT
TRBV2	few	TRBJ2-7	TRBD1	13	CASSTDRGGEQYF	TGTGCCAGCAGTACGGACAGGGGTGGCGAGCAGTACTTC
TRBV6-1	-	TRBJ1-5	TRBD1	15	CASKETGRGNQPQHF	TGTGCCAGCAAAGAGACAGGGAGAGGCAATCAGCCCCAGCATTTT
TRBV6-1	-	TRBJ2-1	-	16	CASSQAIGGPNNEQFF	TGTGCCAGCAGTCAGGCTATCGGGGGGCCGAACAATGAGCAGTTCTTC
TRBV4-1	-	TRBJ2-1	TRBD2	17	CASSQGTSGGHYNEQFF	TGCGCCAGCAGCCAAGGGACTAGCGGGGGTCACTACAATGAGCAGTTCTTC
TRBV7-2	-	TRBJ1-2	-	14	CASSSVGGWSGYTF	TGTGCCAGCAGCTCGGTGGGGGGATGGAGTGGCTACACCTTC
TRBV11-2	-	TRBJ1-1	TRBD1	14	CASSTYRGRTEAFF	TGTGCCAGCAGCACGTACAGGGGGCGGACTGAAGCTTTCTTT